This T cell receptor beta chain was obtained from a study of T and B cells in COVID-19 patients. Turning to the study itself: Median age was about 30 years in the recovered cohort and around 67 years in the active-infection cohort. Study conclusions and caveats: Of 2,000 to 2,500 TCR clusters found only in the recovered cohort, 25 to 35 had low generation probability. CD4+, regulatory T cell, CD8+ and sorted SARS-CoV-2-responsive or tetramer+ T cells were not yet sequenced. Early severe-case samples and blood from mildly ill patients during symptoms were in short supply.

TRB rearrangements were amplified by multiplex PCR with BIOMED2 TRB-A/B primers. MiXCR, applied by TCRdb to the multiplex PCR reads, yields one record per CDR3 protein. The sample consists of approximately 5,000 distinct CDR3 sequences, roughly 27% of them appearing once. About this clonotype itself: Its antigen is not identified.

TRB was amplified from roughly 250-500 ng of blood genomic DNA. This sequence was found in a human donor with active COVID-19. Sequencing was done on a sample of blood.

Here the CDR3 reads CATSDSTGSQETQYF. CDR3 in DNA: TGTGCCACCAGTGATTCTACAGGCTCCCAAGAGACCCAGTACTTC. This sequence joins TRBV24-1 and TRBJ2-5; possibly TRBD1 for D (5 bases). The CDR3 runs to 15 residues. The V end lost 2 bases, the J end lost 1 base, and 10 bases lay between the germline ends. CDR1 and CDR2 from the germline V gene are KGHDR and SFDVKD.